Included here is one T cell receptor beta chain sequence, with context. The specificity of this receptor is unknown. No clone much larger than this one lies a single base away; base qualities are absent. This sample is part of a study of OX40 agonist ivuxolimab in advanced cancers. Regarding the research as a whole: The costimulatory receptor OX40 (CD134) was targeted by ivuxolimab, a fully human IgG2 agonistic monoclonal antibody. Intravenous ivuxolimab was administered to patients every 2 weeks at six dose levels: 0.01, 0.1, 0.3, 1.5, 3 and 10 mg/kg. Among the roughly 52 dose-escalation patients, 19 had hepatocellular carcinoma, roughly 15 melanoma, 9 renal cell carcinoma and 9 head and neck cancer. The dose-escalation cohort was roughly 83% male with a mean age of about 58 years, ranging from roughly 23 to 90. Prior anti-PD-1, anti-PD-L1 or anti-CTLA-4 therapy was permitted, and 35% to 40% of dose-escalation patients had received checkpoint inhibitors. Three dose-escalation patients achieved partial responses, one with hepatocellular carcinoma and two with cutaneous melanoma. The point of sequencing TCRbeta in the periphery was to test whether ivuxolimab changed TCR sequence diversity and drove clonal T-cell expansion. The paper covers the monotherapy dose-escalation part of the phase I ivuxolimab trial, which included N ≈ 57 patients. Points the paper makes about the study in general: Partial responders in the 0.1-3.0 mg/kg groups had among the lowest normalized peripheral clonal expansion, especially among CD8+ T cells. After ivuxolimab, CD8+ T cells had more expanded clones than CD4+ T cells on average. Low levels of normalized T-cell clonal expansion were also seen in some patients who did not respond. At doses from 0.1 to 3.0 mg/kg, clonal expansion was seen in both CD4+ and CD8+ blood T cells between baseline and week 6. Antigen specificity was not determined for the clonally expanded peripheral T cells.

From the cysteine through the phenylalanine, the CDR3 covers 13 amino acids. Just the 39-base CDR3 DNA is kept, in frame starting at base 1. The germline V gene sets CDR1 to SGHNT and CDR2 to YENEEA. Trimming takes 4 bases off V and 11 bases off J; junction bases not matched to a gene: 8. The trial excluded patients who had a history of autoimmune disease or who were on systemic immunosuppression. Peripheral blood for TCR sequencing was drawn from every dose cohort at baseline, at cycle 4 day 1 and at cycle 7 day 1. Samples were obtained from an open-label, multicenter, first-in-human phase I dose-escalation trial of ivuxolimab. Adults with locally advanced or metastatic melanoma, renal cell, hepatocellular, or head and neck squamous cell carcinoma were enrolled in the trial. Before TCR sequencing, CD4+ T cells and CD8+ T cells from peripheral blood were sorted into separate populations. Genomic DNA was isolated from the sorted cells so that the TCRbeta CDR3 region could be sequenced. The immunoSEQ Assay was used to sequence the TCRbeta CDR3 regions. What TCRdb holds here is the immuneACCESS table cut down to in-frame rearrangements. Part of the clones is not present; checked against another copy, under half of the missing clones reflect an unresolved V gene, and the others are unexplained. The sample table shows approximately 40,000 clones, and 80% are seen once. Of the sample, 4% to 4.5% falls within the top ten clones.

The chain joins TRBV11-3 to TRBJ1-2; 9 of the junction bases match TRBD1. This specimen consisted of CD4+ or CD8+ T cells sorted from blood, obtained in a trial of the OX40 agonist ivuxolimab. This TCR came from an adult with an advanced solid tumor such as melanoma, head and neck, liver or kidney cancer. Here is the DNA: TGTGCCAGCAGCTCGGGACAGGGTCGGTGGTACACCTTC. This yields the protein CASSSGQGRWYTF. Joined to the reference TRBV11-3 and TRBJ1-2 proteins, this CDR3 gives the full variable domain: EAGVVQSPRYKIIEKKQPVAFWCNPISGHNTLYWYLQNLGQGPELLIRYENEEAVDDSQLPKDRFSAERLKGVDSTLKIQPAELGDSAVYLCASSSGQGRWYTFGSGTRLTVV.